The clone carrying this T cell receptor (beta chain) turned up a few times. What it recognizes is unknown. TCRB transcripts that were expressed got sequenced, as all of the isolated RNA had been reverse transcribed. Profiled with immunoSEQ multiplex PCR; TCRdb holds only in-frame clones, not every one. The table has 550,000 to 850,000 clones, around an eighth seen once; the top ten hold 0.022%. The sample belongs to a study of beta chain features in type 1 diabetes. The V end was cut by 4 bases, the J end by 1 base, with 7 bases between. The CDR3 consists of 13 residues. Germline V gene sequence: CDR1 SEHNR, CDR2 FQNEAQ (reference sequence). Findings of the study overall: Patients with Type 1 diabetes showed moderately but significantly shorter TCRB CDR3s in all four CD4+ subsets.

The sample consisted of naive CD4+ T cells from blood. The rearrangement uses TRBV7-9 and TRBJ2-5; D uncertain. This TCR came from a man between 18 and 29 years old with type 1 diabetes. The CDR3 nucleotides are TGTGCCAGCAGCTCGCGGCCCCAAGAGACCCAGTACTTC. Residues: CASSSRPQETQYF. Drawing the rest from reference TRBV7-9 and TRBJ2-5, the complete variable domain is DTGVSQNPRHKITKRGQNVTFRCDPISEHNRLYWYRQTLGQGPEFLTYFQNEAQLEKSRLLSDRFSAERPKGSFSTLEIQRTEQGDSAMYLCASSSRPQETQYFGPGTRLLVL.